The 21 T cell receptor beta chains in this list originate from one sample, sequenced in a study of shared clonotypes between healthy human individuals. Measured with immunoSEQ multiplex PCR; TCRdb has only the in-frame clones, and not every one. The table lists over 750,000 clones, 96% of them singletons. Naive CD8 cells, CD45RO-negative and positively selected for CCR7, excluded terminally differentiated effector memory CD45RA+ cells. Sequencing was done on a sample of naive CD8+ T cells sorted from blood. These receptors were taken from a man aged 30 to 45 in good health.

The rearrangement uses TRBV27 and TRBJ2-7; D is tentatively TRBD1 or TRBD2 (6 bases each). CDR3 length equals 12 residues. Germline assignment: CDR1 MNHEY and CDR2 SMNVEV (reference sequence). With 8 bases removed from V and 2 bases from J, the gap between germline ends came to 10 bases. The CDR3 loop is CASGGRTYEQYF. The CDR3, as DNA: TGTGCCAGCGGGGGGCGGACCTACGAGCAGTACTTC.

The chain is built from TRBV2 and TRBJ1-1; possible D gene TRBD1, 6 bases. Germline-derived CDR1 and CDR2 are SNHLY and FYNNEI. Trimming pared 5 bases from V and 6 bases from J, leaving 10 bases between. This CDR3 has 12 residues. The CDR3 here is CASSPGAAEAFF. The CDR3, as DNA: TGTGCCAGCAGTCCGGGGGCGGCTGAAGCTTTCTTT.

The chain is built from TRBV5-6 and TRBJ2-1; D is uncertain. Trimming stripped 1 base from V and 10 bases from J, with 12 bases between. The germline V gene has CDR1 SGHDT and CDR2 YYEEEE. This CDR3 is built from 13 residues. CDR3 in DNA: TGTGCCAGCAGCTTGCGTCGTCTGCGGGAGCAGTTCTTC. Its protein product is CASSLRRLREQFF. The variable domain in full, with the rest retrieved from reference TRBV5-6 and TRBJ2-1, is DAGVTQSPTHLIKTRGQQVTLRCSPKSGHDTVSWYQQALGQGPQFIFQYYEEEERQRGNFPDRFSGHQFPNYSSELNVNALLLGDSALYLCASSLRRLREQFFGPGTRLTVL.

The genes are TRBV6-1 and TRBJ2-1; the D gene is possibly TRBD1 (5 bases). Germline V gene data show CDR1 as MNHNS and CDR2 as SASEGT. Trimming cost V 6 bases and J 3 bases, with 9 bases left between them. The CDR3 loop spans 13 amino acids. CDR3 protein: CASRAGNYNEQFF. CDR3 nucleotides: TGTGCCAGCAGGGCAGGGAACTACAATGAGCAGTTCTTC.

The CDR3 sequence: CASSSPPGRGEKLFF. The DNA of the CDR3 is TGTGCCAGCAGTTCCCCTCCGGGGAGAGGAGAAAAACTGTTTTTT. The chain combines TRBV28 with TRBJ1-4; unclear D gene. Trimming stripped 4 bases from V and 8 bases from J, with 17 bases between. The germline CDR1 and CDR2 sequences are MDHEN and SYDVKM. The CDR3 spans 15 residues.

The chain has TRBV5-1 and TRBJ1-2; 9 bases agree with TRBD1. CDR1 is SGHRS and CDR2 is YFSETQ in the germline V gene. J was trimmed by 2 bases and V by 3 bases; bases with no gene match: 11. This CDR3 is 17 amino acids long. The CDR3 here is CASSYRTGAGSNYGYTF. CDR3 nucleotides: TGCGCCAGCAGCTATAGGACAGGGGCGGGTTCGAACTATGGCTACACCTTC.

This sequence joins TRBV29-1 and TRBJ2-1; TRBD2 matches at 9 bases. Germline V CDR1 and CDR2: SQVTM, ANQGSEA. The CDR3 has 18 amino acids. V gave up 5 bases and J gave up 0 bases; unmatched junction bases: 14. The CDR3, as DNA: TGCAGCGTTCTTGAAGGAGCGGGGGGAACCAGCTCCTACAATGAGCAGTTCTTC. Its translation: CSVLEGAGGTSSYNEQFF.

The chain couples TRBV28 to TRBJ2-1; D is uncertain. V was pared by 3 bases and J by 4 bases, with 7 bases between. The CDR3 extends over 13 amino acids. Germline CDR1 reads MDHEN; CDR2 reads SYDVKM. DNA for the CDR3: TGTGCCAGCAGTTTGATGGAATACAATGAGCAGTTCTTC. Its translation: CASSLMEYNEQFF.

The genes are TRBV11-3 and TRBJ2-2; D is unresolved. Germline V gene data show CDR1 as SGHNT and CDR2 as YENEEA. The CDR3 is made up of 14 amino acids. Trimming stripped 5 bases from V and 0 bases from J, with 7 bases between. As DNA, the CDR3 is TGTGCCAGCAGCCCAAAGACGAACACCGGGGAGCTGTTTTTT. Translating gives CASSPKTNTGELFF.

The chain employs TRBV7-6 and TRBJ2-7; D gene unclear. The CDR3 is 13 amino acids. Trimming took off 6 bases at V and 6 bases at J, with 15 bases between the two ends. Germline V gives CDR1 SGHVS, CDR2 FNYEAQ. The CDR3 spells CASSNQGLGEQYF. The CDR3 coding sequence is TGTGCCAGCAGTAACCAAGGGTTGGGCGAGCAGTACTTC.

The chain uses TRBV7-9 and TRBJ2-7; the match to TRBD2 covers 7 bases. Trimming at V came to 5 bases and at J to 0 bases, leaving 4 bases not matched to a gene. The V gene's germline CDR1 is SEHNR and CDR2 FQNEAQ (reference sequence). This CDR3 spans 14 amino acids. The CDR3 loop reads CASSTRTSSYEQYF. The CDR3 DNA is TGTGCCAGCAGCACCCGGACTAGCTCCTACGAGCAGTACTTC.

The CDR3 nucleotides are TGCGCCAGCAGCGCGGACAGGTCGGGGTACGAGCAGTACTTC. Translated, it gives CASSADRSGYEQYF. V and J are TRBV5-1 and TRBJ2-7; 7 bases are shared with TRBD1. Trimming cost V 4 bases and J 4 bases; bases outside gene matches: 8. Germline CDR1 SGHRS, CDR2 YFSETQ. CDR3 length: 14 amino acids.

The V call is TRBV2, the J call TRBJ1-2; D is possibly TRBD1 (5 bases). This CDR3 has 14 amino acids. Germline V gene lookup returns CDR1 SNHLY and CDR2 FYNNEI. Trimming removed 9 bases at V and 3 bases at J, with 17 bases between. The CDR3 nucleotides read TGTGCCAGGAGCCTCTCCGGGGGGTACTATGGCTACACCTTC. The encoded protein is CARSLSGGYYGYTF.

J is TRBJ2-3 and V is TRBV4-2; 14 bases are shared with TRBD2. The J segment lost 6 bases and the V segment lost 5 bases, leaving 7 bases of the junction unmatched. Looked up from germline, CDR1 is LGHNA and CDR2 is YNFKEQ. The CDR3 has 16 amino acids. This CDR3 reads CASSLGLAGEGDTQYF. The CDR3 DNA reads as TGTGCCAGCAGCTTGGGACTAGCGGGAGAGGGCGATACGCAGTATTTT.

The V call is TRBV19, the J call TRBJ2-7; 7 bases fit TRBD2. The CDR3 contains 16 residues. The V segment lost 3 bases and the J segment 0 bases; nucleotides outside the gene matches: 8. The V gene's germline CDR1 is LNHDA and CDR2 SQIVND (reference sequence). Here the CDR3 reads CASSISSGTNSYEQYF. The CDR3 bases are TGTGCCAGTAGTATCTCCTCCGGGACTAACTCCTACGAGCAGTACTTC.

CDR3 sequence reads: CASRQGPFGQPQHF. The CDR3 DNA follows: TGTGCCAGCAGGCAGGGGCCGTTCGGGCAGCCCCAGCATTTT. This chain uses TRBV7-2 with TRBJ1-5; D perhaps matches TRBD1 (6 bases). Trimming took 6 bases from V and 7 from J, leaving 16 bases between them. CDR3 length: 14 residues. CDR1 and CDR2 (germline): SGHTA, FQGNSA.

The chain links TRBV6-1 to TRBJ1-1; tentatively, D is TRBD1 (5 bases). Germline lookup yields CDR1 MNHNS and CDR2 SASEGT. The V and J ends lost 2 bases and 8 bases respectively, with 12 bases between them. The CDR3 sequence is 13 residues long. The CDR3 loop reads CASSEWQGGEAFF. In DNA form, the CDR3 reads TGTGCCAGCAGTGAATGGCAGGGAGGAGAAGCTTTCTTT.

The chain recombines TRBV27 with TRBJ2-7, with D unresolved. Germline V CDR1 and CDR2: MNHEY, SMNVEV (reference sequence). V was trimmed by 0 bases and J by 2 bases, leaving 8 bases between them. The CDR3 is 14 residues long. Here the CDR3 DNA reads TGTGCCAGCAGTTTATCCTGGGGTGCCTACGAGCAGTACTTC. Translation: CASSLSWGAYEQYF.

The chain joins TRBV29-1 to TRBJ2-7, with 10 bases that match TRBD1. J gave up 5 bases and V 4 bases, and 8 bases lay outside the gene matches. The CDR3 sequence is 14 residues long. Per the germline V gene, CDR1 is SQVTM and CDR2 is ANQGSEA. The CDR3 coding sequence is TGCAGCGTTGGGCCGACAGGGGGCCTCGACGAGCAGTACTTC. This codes for CSVGPTGGLDEQYF.

The chain joins TRBV7-8 to TRBJ2-7; TRBD2 matches 11 bases. From germline, CDR1 is SGHVS and CDR2 FQNEAQ. With 2 bases clipped from V and 2 bases from J, the junction kept 5 bases outside the gene matches. The CDR3 covers 16 residues. The CDR3 protein is CASSLFLAGGAYEQYF. Written as DNA, the CDR3 is TGTGCCAGCAGCTTATTCCTAGCGGGAGGAGCCTACGAGCAGTACTTC.

J is TRBJ2-7 and V is TRBV4-1, with D possibly matching TRBD2 (6 bases). Germline-derived CDR1 and CDR2 are MGHRA and YSYEKL. CDR3 size: 15 residues. V gave up 0 bases and J gave up 4 bases, with 13 bases separating them. The CDR3 DNA follows: TGCGCCAGCAGCCAAGATGTGAGTAGCGGATACGAGCAGTACTTC. Translating it yields CASSQDVSSGYEQYF.